This TCR beta chain was found in a study of CD8 T cells in Susac syndrome. Study conclusions and caveats: As acknowledged by the study, its TCR sequencing and HLA analysis included a relatively small number of individuals.

The RNA, about 0.5 to 1 ug, was put through reverse transcription using random hexamers. TCRdb re-analysed the immunoSEQ multiplex PCR reads in MiXCR, keeping a single row per CDR3 protein. This sample has about 200,000 distinct CDR3 sequences, with 90% to 95% found just once. TEMRA cells were FACS-enriched, and CD8+ and CD4+ T cells were isolated negatively. Comments on this clonotype: What it binds is unknown.

CDR1 and CDR2 from the germline V gene are SEHNR and FQNEAQ (reference sequence). V was clipped by 5 bases and J by 6 bases, with 17 bases between them. The CDR3 sequence is 14 residues long. V is TRBV7-9 and J is TRBJ2-7; TRBD2 is a possible D gene (6 bases). This clonotype was sampled from a human donor in good health. What was sequenced was CD4+ T cells from PBMCs. CDR3 sequence reads: CASSIRSGGVEQYF. The DNA for the CDR3 is TGTGCCAGCAGCATCAGGAGCGGCGGGGTCGAGCAGTACTTC.